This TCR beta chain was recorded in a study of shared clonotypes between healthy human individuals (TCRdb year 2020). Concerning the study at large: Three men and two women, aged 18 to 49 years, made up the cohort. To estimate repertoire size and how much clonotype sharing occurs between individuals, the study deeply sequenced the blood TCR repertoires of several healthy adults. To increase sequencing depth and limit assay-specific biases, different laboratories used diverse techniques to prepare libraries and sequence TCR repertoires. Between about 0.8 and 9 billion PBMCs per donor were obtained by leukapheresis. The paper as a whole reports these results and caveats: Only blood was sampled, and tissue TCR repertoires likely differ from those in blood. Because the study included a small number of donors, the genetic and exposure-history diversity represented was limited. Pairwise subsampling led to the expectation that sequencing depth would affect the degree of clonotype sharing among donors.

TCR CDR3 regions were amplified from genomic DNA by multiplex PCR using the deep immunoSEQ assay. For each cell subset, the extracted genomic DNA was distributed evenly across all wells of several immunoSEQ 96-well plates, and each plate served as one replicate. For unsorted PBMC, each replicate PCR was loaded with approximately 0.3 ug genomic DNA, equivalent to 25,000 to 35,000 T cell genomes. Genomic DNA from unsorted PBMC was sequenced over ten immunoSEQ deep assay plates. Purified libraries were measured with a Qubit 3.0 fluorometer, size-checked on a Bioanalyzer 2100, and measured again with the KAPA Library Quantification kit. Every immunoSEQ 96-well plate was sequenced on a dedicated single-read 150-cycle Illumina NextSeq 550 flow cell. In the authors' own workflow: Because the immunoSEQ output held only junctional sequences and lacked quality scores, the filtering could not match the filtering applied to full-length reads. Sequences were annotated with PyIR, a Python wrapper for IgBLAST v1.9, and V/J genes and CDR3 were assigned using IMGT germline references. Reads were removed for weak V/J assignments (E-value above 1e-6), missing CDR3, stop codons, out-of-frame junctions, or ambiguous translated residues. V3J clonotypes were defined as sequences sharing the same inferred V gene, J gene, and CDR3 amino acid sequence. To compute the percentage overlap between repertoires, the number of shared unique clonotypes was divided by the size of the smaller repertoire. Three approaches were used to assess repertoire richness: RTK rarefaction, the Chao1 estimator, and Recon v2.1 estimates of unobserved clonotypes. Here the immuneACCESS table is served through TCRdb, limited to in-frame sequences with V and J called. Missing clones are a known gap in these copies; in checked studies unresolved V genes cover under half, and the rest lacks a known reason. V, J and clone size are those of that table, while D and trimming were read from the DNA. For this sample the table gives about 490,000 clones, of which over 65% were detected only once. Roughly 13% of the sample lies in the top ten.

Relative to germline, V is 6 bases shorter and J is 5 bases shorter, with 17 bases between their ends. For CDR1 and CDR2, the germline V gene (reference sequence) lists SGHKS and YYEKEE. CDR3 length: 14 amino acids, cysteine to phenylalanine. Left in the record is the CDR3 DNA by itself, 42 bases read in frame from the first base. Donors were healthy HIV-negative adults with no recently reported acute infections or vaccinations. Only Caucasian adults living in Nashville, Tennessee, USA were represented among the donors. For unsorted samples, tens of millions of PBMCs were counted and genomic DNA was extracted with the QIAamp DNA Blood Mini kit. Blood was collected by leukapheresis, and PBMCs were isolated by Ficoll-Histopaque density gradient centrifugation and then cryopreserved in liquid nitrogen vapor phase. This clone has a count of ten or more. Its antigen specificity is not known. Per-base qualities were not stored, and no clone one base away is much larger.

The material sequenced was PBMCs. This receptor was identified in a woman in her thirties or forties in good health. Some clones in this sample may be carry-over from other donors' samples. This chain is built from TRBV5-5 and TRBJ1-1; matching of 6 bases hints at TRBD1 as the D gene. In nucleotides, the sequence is TGTGCCAGCATCCCGGAGCCAGGGGCGACTGAAGCTTTCTTT. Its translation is CASIPEPGATEAFF.